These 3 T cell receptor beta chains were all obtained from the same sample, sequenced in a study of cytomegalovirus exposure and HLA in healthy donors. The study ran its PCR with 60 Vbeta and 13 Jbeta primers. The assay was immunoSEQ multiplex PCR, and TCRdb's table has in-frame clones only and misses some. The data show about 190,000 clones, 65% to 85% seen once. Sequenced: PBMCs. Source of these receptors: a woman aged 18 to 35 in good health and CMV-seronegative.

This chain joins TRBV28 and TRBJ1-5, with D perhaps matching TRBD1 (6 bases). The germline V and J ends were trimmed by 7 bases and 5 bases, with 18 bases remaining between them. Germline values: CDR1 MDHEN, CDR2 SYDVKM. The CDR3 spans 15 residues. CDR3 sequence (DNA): TGTGCCAGCAACAAACAGGGTCTTGGGGATCAGCCCCAGCATTTT. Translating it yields CASNKQGLGDQPQHF. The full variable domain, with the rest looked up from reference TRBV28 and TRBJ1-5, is DVKVTQSSRYLVKRTGEKVFLECVQDMDHENMFWYRQDPGLGLRLIYFSYDVKMKEKGDIPEGYSVSREKKERFSLILESASTNQTSMYLCASNKQGLGDQPQHFGDGTRLSIL.

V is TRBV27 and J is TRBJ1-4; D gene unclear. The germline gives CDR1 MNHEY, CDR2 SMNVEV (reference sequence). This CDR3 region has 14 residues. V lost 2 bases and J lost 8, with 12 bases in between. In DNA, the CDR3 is TGTGCCAGCAGTTTACTATATACGGGGGAAAAACTGTTTTTT. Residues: CASSLLYTGEKLFF.

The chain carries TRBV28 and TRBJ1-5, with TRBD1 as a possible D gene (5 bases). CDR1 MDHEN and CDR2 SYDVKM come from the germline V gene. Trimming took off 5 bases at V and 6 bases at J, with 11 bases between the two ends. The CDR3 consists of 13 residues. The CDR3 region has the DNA TGTGCCAGCAGTGGTCTCGGGGGTCAGCCCCAGCATTTT. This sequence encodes CASSGLGGQPQHF.